The source of this TCR beta chain is a study of shared clonotypes between healthy human individuals. Findings of the study overall: Specimens sampled were limited to blood, with tissue repertoires likely differing. What rarefaction showed was incomplete sorted-subset sequencing despite large depth. An anticipated effect of sequencing depth on clonotype sharing among donors was recognized.

Sorted-subset replicate PCR reactions contained approximately 190 ng DNA, corresponding to some 29,000 T cell genomes. Data came from immunoSEQ multiplex PCR; TCRdb stores just in-frame clones and leaves some out. The sample contains 600,000 to 750,000 clones, 72% of which appear only once. In the case of this clone: Its target is unknown.

Sequenced: memory CD4+ T cells sorted from blood. Subset meaning: CD45RA-negative fraction. The sequence was obtained from a young woman in good health.

The CDR3 here is CASSLTYATNEKLFF. CDR3 bases: TGTGCCAGCAGTTTAACGTATGCAACTAATGAAAAACTGTTTTTT. J is TRBJ1-4 and V is TRBV27, with D hard to call. Germline V gene data show CDR1 as MNHEY and CDR2 as SMNVEV (reference sequence). Trimming pared 2 bases from V and 0 bases from J, leaving 7 bases between. The CDR3 totals 15 residues.